This T cell receptor beta chain was captured by sequencing in a study of T-cell reconstitution after alpha-beta-depleted transplantation in children. During its preparation, the TCRbeta library received unique molecular identifiers. Each CDR3 protein is one row after TCRdb ran MiXCR on the PCR reads. The sample carries some 500,000 distinct CDR3 sequences, about 17% recorded once. The V gene's germline CDR1 is SGHRS and CDR2 YFSETQ. The CDR3 totals 16 residues. V shed 0 bases, J shed 6 bases, and the junction held 9 bases outside the gene matches. This clonotype was counted ten times or more. The sequence came from a human donor who donated a stem cell graft to a child with acute lymphoblastic leukemia. The chain has TRBV5-1 and TRBJ1-5; 7 bases line up with TRBD1. The specimen comprised PBMCs from the stem cell graft donor, sampled from the stem cell graft. The CDR3 is CASSLGTGPGGQPQHF. CDR3 DNA sequence: TGCGCCAGCAGCTTGGGGACAGGCCCGGGGGGTCAGCCCCAGCATTTT.